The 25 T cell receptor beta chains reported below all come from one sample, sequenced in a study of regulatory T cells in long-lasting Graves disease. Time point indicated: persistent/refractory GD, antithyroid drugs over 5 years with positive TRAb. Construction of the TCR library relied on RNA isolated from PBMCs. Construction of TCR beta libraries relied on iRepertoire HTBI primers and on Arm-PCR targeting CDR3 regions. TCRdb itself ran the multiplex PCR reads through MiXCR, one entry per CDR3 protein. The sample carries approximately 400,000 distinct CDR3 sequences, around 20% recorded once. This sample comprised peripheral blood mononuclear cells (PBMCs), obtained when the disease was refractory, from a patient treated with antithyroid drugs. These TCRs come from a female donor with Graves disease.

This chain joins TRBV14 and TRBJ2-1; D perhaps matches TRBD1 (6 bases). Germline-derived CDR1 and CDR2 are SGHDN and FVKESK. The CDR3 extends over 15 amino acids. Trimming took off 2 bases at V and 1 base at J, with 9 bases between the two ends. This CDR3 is CASSQYQGSYNEQFF. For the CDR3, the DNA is TGTGCCAGCAGCCAATATCAGGGGTCCTACAATGAGCAGTTCTTC.

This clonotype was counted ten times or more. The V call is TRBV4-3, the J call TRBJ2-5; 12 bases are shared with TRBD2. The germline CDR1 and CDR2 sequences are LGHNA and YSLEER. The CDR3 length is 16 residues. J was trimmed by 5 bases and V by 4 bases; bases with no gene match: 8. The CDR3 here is CASSRTGLAGRETQYF. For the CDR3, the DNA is TGCGCCAGCAGCCGGACGGGACTAGCGGGTAGGGAGACCCAGTACTTC.

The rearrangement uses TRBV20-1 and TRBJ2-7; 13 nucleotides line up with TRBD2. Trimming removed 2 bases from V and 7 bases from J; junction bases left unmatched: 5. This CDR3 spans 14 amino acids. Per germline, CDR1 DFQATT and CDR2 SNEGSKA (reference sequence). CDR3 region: CSARPGTSGAEQYF. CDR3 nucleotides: TGCAGTGCTAGACCTGGGACTAGCGGGGCGGAGCAGTACTTC.

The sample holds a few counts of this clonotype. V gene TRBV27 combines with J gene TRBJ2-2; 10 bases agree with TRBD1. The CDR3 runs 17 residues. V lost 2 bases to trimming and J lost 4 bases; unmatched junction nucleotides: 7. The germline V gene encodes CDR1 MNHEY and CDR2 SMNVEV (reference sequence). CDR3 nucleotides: TGTGCCAGCAGTTTACTCCGGGACAGGGGAGTCACCGGGGAGCTGTTTTTT. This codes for CASSLLRDRGVTGELFF.

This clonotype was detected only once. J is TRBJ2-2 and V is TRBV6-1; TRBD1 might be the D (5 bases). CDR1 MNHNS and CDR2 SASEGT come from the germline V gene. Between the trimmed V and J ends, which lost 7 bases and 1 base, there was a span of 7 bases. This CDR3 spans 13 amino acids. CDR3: CASTGRNTGELFF. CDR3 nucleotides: TGTGCCAGCACAGGGCGGAACACCGGGGAGCTGTTTTTT.

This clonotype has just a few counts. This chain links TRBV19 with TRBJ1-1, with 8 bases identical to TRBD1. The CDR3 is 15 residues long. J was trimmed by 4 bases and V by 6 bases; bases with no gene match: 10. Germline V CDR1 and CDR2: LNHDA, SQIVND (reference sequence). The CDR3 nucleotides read TGTGCCAGTAGGGGGTCAGGGGGCTGGGGCACTGAAGCTTTCTTT. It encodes CASRGSGGWGTEAFF.

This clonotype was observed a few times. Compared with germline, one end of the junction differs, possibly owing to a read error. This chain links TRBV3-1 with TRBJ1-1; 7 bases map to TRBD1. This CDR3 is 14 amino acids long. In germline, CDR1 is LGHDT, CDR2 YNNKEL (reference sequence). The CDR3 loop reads CASGHRQGGTEAFF. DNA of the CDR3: TGTGCCAGCGGCCATCGACAGGGAGGGACTGAAGCTTTCTTT.

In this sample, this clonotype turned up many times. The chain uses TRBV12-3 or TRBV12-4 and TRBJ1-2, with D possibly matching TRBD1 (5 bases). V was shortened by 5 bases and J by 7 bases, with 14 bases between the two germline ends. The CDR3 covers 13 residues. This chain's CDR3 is CASSVDIRSGYTF. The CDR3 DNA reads TGTGCCAGCAGTGTGGACATCCGCTCTGGCTACACCTTC.

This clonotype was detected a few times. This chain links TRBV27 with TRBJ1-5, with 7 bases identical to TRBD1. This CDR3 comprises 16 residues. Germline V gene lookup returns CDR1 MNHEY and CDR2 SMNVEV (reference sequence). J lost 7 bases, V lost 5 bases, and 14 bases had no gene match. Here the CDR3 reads CASSPRQGQGYQPQHF. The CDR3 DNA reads TGTGCCAGCAGTCCGCGACAGGGCCAGGGTTACCAGCCCCAGCATTTT.

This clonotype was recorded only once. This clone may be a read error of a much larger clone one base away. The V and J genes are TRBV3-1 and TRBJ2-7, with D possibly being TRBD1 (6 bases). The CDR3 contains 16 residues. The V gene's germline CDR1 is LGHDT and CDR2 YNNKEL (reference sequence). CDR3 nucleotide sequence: TGTGCCAGCAGCCAAACCGATTTCACAGGGATTCACGAGCGGTACTTC. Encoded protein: CASSQTDFTGIHERYF.

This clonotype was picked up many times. CDR3 loop: CASSTGDYGYTF. The DNA of the CDR3 is TGTGCCAGCAGTACAGGGGACTATGGCTACACCTTC. This chain links TRBV7-9 with TRBJ1-2; 7 bases line up with TRBD1. Trimming removed 6 bases from V and 3 bases from J; junction bases left unmatched: 1. The CDR3 totals 12 residues. Germline loops: CDR1 SEHNR, CDR2 FQNEAQ (reference sequence).

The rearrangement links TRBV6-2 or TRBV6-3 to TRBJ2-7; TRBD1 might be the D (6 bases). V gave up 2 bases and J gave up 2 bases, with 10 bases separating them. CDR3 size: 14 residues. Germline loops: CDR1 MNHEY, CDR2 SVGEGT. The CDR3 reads CASSYRGQAYEQYF. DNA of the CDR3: TGTGCCAGCAGTTACAGGGGACAAGCCTACGAGCAGTACTTC.

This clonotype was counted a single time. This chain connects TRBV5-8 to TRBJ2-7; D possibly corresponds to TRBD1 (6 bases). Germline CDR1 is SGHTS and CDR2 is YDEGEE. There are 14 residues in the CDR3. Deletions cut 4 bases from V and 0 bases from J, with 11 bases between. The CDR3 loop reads CASSPGQISYEQYF. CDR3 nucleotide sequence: TGTGCCAGCAGCCCCGGACAGATCTCCTACGAGCAGTACTTC.

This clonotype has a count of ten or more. CDR3 residues: CASSPPRFQETQYF. DNA of the CDR3: TGTGCCAGCAGTCCACCAAGATTTCAAGAGACCCAGTACTTC. This chain joins TRBV12-3 or TRBV12-4 and TRBJ2-5, with D unclear. CDR3 length: 14 amino acids. Trimming left V 5 bases short and J 2 bases short, with 12 bases between.

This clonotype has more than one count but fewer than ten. The CDR3 loop is CSARVTAGGGGPLHF. The CDR3 nucleotides are TGCAGTGCTAGAGTTACTGCAGGCGGGGGCGGACCCCTCCACTTT. The chain is built from TRBV20-1 and TRBJ1-6; D possibly corresponds to TRBD1 (6 bases). V lost 1 base and J 12 bases, leaving 19 bases between the germline ends. Germline CDR1 DFQATT, CDR2 SNEGSKA (reference sequence). This CDR3 contains 15 residues.

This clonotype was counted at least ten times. CDR3 DNA: TGTGCCAGCAGTGACAACACTGAAGCTTTCTTT. Translated: CASSDNTEAFF. The V and J genes are TRBV6-1 and TRBJ1-1; D is undetermined. The ends were cut back, 3 bases at V and 2 bases at J, with 1 base in the middle. The germline V gene has CDR1 MNHNS and CDR2 SASEGT. The CDR3 contains 11 residues.

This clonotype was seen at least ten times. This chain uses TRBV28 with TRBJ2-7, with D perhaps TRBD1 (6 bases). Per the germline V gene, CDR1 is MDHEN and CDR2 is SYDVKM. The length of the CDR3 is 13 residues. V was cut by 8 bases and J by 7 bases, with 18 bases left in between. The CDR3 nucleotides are TGTGCCAGCGGCCTTAAGGGCAGGGGTGAGCAGTACTTC. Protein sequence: CASGLKGRGEQYF.

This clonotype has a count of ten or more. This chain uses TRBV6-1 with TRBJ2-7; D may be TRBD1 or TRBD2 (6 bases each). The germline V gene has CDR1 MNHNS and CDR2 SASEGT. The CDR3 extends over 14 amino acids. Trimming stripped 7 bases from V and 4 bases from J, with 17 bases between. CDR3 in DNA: TGTGCCAGCAACTCCCTCCTAGGGGGGTACGAGCAGTACTTC. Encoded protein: CASNSLLGGYEQYF.

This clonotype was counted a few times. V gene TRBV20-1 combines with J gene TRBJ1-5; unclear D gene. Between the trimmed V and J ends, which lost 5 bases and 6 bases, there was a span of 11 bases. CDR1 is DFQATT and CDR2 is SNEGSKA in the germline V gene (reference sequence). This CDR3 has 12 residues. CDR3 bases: TGCAGTGCTGGGAGGTCGGGTCAGCCCCAGCATTTT. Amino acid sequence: CSAGRSGQPQHF.

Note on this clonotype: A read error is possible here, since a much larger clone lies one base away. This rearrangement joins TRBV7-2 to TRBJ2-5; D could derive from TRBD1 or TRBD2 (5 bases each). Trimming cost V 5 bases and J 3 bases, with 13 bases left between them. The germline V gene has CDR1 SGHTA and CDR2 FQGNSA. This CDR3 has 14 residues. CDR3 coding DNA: TGTGCCAGCAGCCGGGGTTTCAGGGAAGAGACCCAGTACTTC. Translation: CASSRGFREETQYF.

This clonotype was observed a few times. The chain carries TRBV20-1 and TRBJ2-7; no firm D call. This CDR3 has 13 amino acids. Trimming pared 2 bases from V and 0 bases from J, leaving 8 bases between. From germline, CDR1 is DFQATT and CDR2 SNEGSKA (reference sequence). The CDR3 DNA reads TGCAGTGCTAGATGGCGTACCTCCTACGAGCAGTACTTC. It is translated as CSARWRTSYEQYF.

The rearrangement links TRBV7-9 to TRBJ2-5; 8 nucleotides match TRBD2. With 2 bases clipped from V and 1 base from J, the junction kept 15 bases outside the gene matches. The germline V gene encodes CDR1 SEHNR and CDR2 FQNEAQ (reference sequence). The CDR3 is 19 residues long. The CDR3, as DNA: TGTGCCAGCAGCTTATTCGCGGCTAGCGGGCGGAAAACCCAAGAGACCCAGTACTTC. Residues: CASSLFAASGRKTQETQYF.

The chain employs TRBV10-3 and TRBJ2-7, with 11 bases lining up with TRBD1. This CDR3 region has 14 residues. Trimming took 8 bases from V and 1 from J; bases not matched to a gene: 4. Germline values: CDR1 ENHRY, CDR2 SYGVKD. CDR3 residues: CAIGQGAVSYEQYF. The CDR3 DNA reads TGTGCCATCGGACAGGGGGCGGTTTCCTACGAGCAGTACTTC.

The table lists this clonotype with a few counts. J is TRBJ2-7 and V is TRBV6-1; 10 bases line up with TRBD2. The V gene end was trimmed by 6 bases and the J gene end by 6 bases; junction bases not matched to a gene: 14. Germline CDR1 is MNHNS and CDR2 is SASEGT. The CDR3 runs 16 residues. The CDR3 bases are TGTGCCAGCAGACCCGACAGACTAGCGGGTAAAGGCGAGCAGTACTTC. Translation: CASRPDRLAGKGEQYF.

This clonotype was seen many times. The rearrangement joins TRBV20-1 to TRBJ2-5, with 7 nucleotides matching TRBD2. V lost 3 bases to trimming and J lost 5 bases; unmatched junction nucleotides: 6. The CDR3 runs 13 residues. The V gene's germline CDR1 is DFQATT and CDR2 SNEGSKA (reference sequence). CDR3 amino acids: CSASAGVWETQYF. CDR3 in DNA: TGCAGTGCTAGCGCGGGAGTTTGGGAGACCCAGTACTTC.